A single sample is the source of the 27 T cell receptor beta chains below, sequenced in a study of CD8 T cells in Susac syndrome. About 0.5 to 1 ug RNA was reverse transcribed with random hexamers. MiXCR was run by TCRdb on the immunoSEQ multiplex PCR reads, yielding one entry per CDR3 protein. The table includes about 150,000 distinct CDR3 sequences, 90% to 95% detected once. Sequencing used CD4+ T cells from PBMCs. The receptors stem from a human donor in good health.

This chain joins TRBV28 and TRBJ1-4, with D perhaps TRBD1 (6 bases). The germline V gene encodes CDR1 MDHEN and CDR2 SYDVKM. Trimming cost V 6 bases and J 6 bases, with 14 bases left between them. The length of the CDR3 is 14 residues. For the CDR3, the DNA is TGTGCCAGCAGCCACCGGGACACCGATGAAAAACTGTTTTTT. It codes for CASSHRDTDEKLFF.

CDR3 residues: CASSPTSGETEAFF. CDR3 DNA: TGTGCCAGCTCACCTACATCGGGGGAAACTGAAGCTTTCTTT. The V and J genes are TRBV18 and TRBJ1-1; tentatively, D is TRBD1 (5 bases). The V and J ends lost 3 bases and 5 bases respectively, with 13 bases between them. Per germline, CDR1 KGHSH and CDR2 LQKENI. The CDR3 is made up of 14 amino acids.

The V gene is TRBV20-1, the J gene TRBJ2-5; D unclear. Germline CDR1 DFQATT, CDR2 SNEGSKA (reference sequence). The V end lost 1 base, the J end lost 4 bases, and 7 bases lay between the germline ends. The CDR3 covers 12 residues. For the CDR3, the DNA is TGCAGTGCTAGAGCCTCGGGAGAGACCCAGTACTTC. Translation: CSARASGETQYF.

The chain links TRBV7-2 to TRBJ1-5, with D hard to call. The CDR3 length is 14 residues. CDR1 is SGHTA, CDR2 FQGNSA, per germline. V shed 5 bases and J shed 7 bases, with 15 bases lying between them. The DNA for the CDR3 is TGTGCCAGCAGCGGAGGGCCTAGCGGGCAGCCCCAGCATTTT. Its translation: CASSGGPSGQPQHF.

V and J are TRBV7-2 and TRBJ2-1; D ambiguous. The CDR3 extends over 15 amino acids. Germline lookup yields CDR1 SGHTA and CDR2 FQGNSA. V was clipped by 1 base and J by 1 base, with 8 bases between them. The CDR3 sequence is CASSLVGGSYNEQFF. Written as DNA, the CDR3 is TGTGCCAGCAGCTTAGTAGGTGGTTCCTACAATGAGCAGTTCTTC.

DNA for the CDR3: TGTGCCAGCAGTTTTCCCAATAGCGGTAATGAAAAACTGTTTTTT. This translates into CASSFPNSGNEKLFF. The chain couples TRBV28 to TRBJ1-4; D gene uncertain. Germline assignment: CDR1 MDHEN and CDR2 SYDVKM. V lost 3 bases to trimming and J lost 4 bases, with 12 bases between them. The CDR3 is made up of 15 amino acids.

The chain uses TRBV19 and TRBJ2-6; TRBD2 matches at 7 bases. The CDR3 covers 14 residues. The V gene end was trimmed by 7 bases and the J gene end by 3 bases; junction bases not matched to a gene: 3. Per germline, CDR1 LNHDA and CDR2 SQIVND (reference sequence). This chain's CDR3 is CASKRDGGANVLTF. The CDR3 nucleotides are TGTGCCAGTAAGCGGGACGGTGGGGCCAACGTCCTGACTTTC.

V gene TRBV4-1 combines with J gene TRBJ1-5; TRBD1 is a possible D gene (6 bases). Germline CDR1 is MGHRA and CDR2 is YSYEKL. The CDR3 sequence is 14 residues long. The V and J ends lost 2 bases and 3 bases respectively, with 8 bases between them. CDR3 DNA sequence: TGCGCCAGCAGCCAACAGGGGACCAATCAGCCCCAGCATTTT. This codes for CASSQQGTNQPQHF.

The J gene is TRBJ1-5, the V gene TRBV20-1, with D perhaps TRBD1 (6 bases). Germline assignment: CDR1 DFQATT and CDR2 SNEGSKA (reference sequence). The CDR3 totals 14 residues. Trimming pared 0 bases from V and 5 bases from J, leaving 11 bases between. The CDR3 region has the DNA TGCAGTGCTAGAGATCGGGACACTCATCAGCCCCAGCATTTT. It specifies CSARDRDTHQPQHF.

The DNA for the CDR3 is TGTGCCAGCAGTTACCAGGCAGGGAAAAACACCATATATTTT. It codes for CASSYQAGKNTIYF. The V and J genes are TRBV6-5 and TRBJ1-3, with D possibly TRBD1 on 5 matching bases. CDR1 is MNHEY, CDR2 SVGAGI, per germline. This CDR3 region has 14 residues. The ends were cut back, 2 bases at V and 6 bases at J, with 11 bases in the middle.

This clonotype was detected once. This rearrangement joins TRBV5-1 to TRBJ1-5, with D perhaps matching TRBD1 (6 bases). This CDR3 contains 13 residues. Germline assignment: CDR1 SGHRS and CDR2 YFSETQ. Trimming shortened V by 0 bases and J by 9 bases, and 10 bases separated the two germline ends. The DNA of the CDR3 is TGCGCCAGCAGCTTGGGATTGGACAGGCCCCAGCATTTT. Protein product: CASSLGLDRPQHF.

This CDR3 reads CASSRRGEAFF. DNA for the CDR3: TGTGCCAGCAGCCGCCGAGGTGAAGCTTTCTTT. This sequence joins TRBV12-3 or TRBV12-4 and TRBJ1-1; D call uncertain. This CDR3 comprises 11 residues. The V end was cut by 6 bases, the J end by 7 bases, with 9 bases between.

The chain is built from TRBV28 and TRBJ2-1, with D possibly being TRBD2 (6 bases). This CDR3 is built from 16 residues. Germline assignment: CDR1 MDHEN and CDR2 SYDVKM. The ends were cut back, 2 bases at V and 1 base at J, with 12 bases in the middle. CDR3: CASSLQGLLSYNEQFF. For the CDR3, the DNA is TGTGCCAGCAGTTTACAGGGACTCCTTTCCTACAATGAGCAGTTCTTC.

The chain joins TRBV4-3 to TRBJ1-2, with 7 bases aligning to TRBD1. V shed 4 bases and J 3 bases; nucleotides not matched to a gene: 5. The CDR3 extends over 14 amino acids. CDR1 and CDR2 (germline): LGHNA, YSLEER. Here the CDR3 reads CASSLDRADYGYTF. The CDR3 nucleotides read TGCGCCAGCAGCCTCGACAGGGCGGACTATGGCTACACCTTC.

The chain joins TRBV4-2 to TRBJ2-1; 11 positions match TRBD1. The CDR3 loop spans 17 amino acids. V was pared by 3 bases and J by 4 bases, with 8 bases of the junction left unmatched. Germline CDR1 and CDR2: LGHNA and YNFKEQ. This CDR3 is CASSQAGTGGRYNEQFF. The CDR3 DNA reads as TGTGCCAGCAGCCAGGCCGGGACAGGGGGTAGGTACAATGAGCAGTTCTTC.

The chain uses TRBV4-3 and TRBJ1-1; possible D gene TRBD1, 5 bases. V lost 0 bases and J 0 bases, leaving 11 bases between the germline ends. Germline loops: CDR1 LGHNA, CDR2 YSLEER. This CDR3 spans 16 amino acids. CDR3 region: CASSQDPTAMNTEAFF. CDR3 sequence (DNA): TGCGCCAGCAGCCAAGACCCGACAGCCATGAACACTGAAGCTTTCTTT.

The chain combines TRBV5-4 with TRBJ2-7; D may be TRBD1 (6 bases). The V and J ends lost 4 bases and 2 bases respectively, with 13 bases between them. Germline CDR1 is SGHNT and CDR2 is YYREEE (reference sequence). This CDR3 has 14 amino acids. The CDR3 bases are TGTGCCAGCAGCCCACAACAGGGACCCTACGAGCAGTACTTC. Amino acid sequence: CASSPQQGPYEQYF.

This chain connects TRBV20-1 to TRBJ2-7, with D tentatively TRBD2 (5 bases). This CDR3 spans 15 amino acids. The germline gives CDR1 DFQATT, CDR2 SNEGSKA (reference sequence). The ends were cut back, 1 base at V and 0 bases at J, with 13 bases in the middle. In DNA form, the CDR3 reads TGCAGTGCTAGAGGGCTAGCTGCCAGCTCCTACGAGCAGTACTTC. Protein: CSARGLAASSYEQYF.

The chain uses TRBV7-9 and TRBJ2-7, with D possibly matching TRBD2 (6 bases). V dropped 0 bases and J dropped 3 bases, with 12 bases sitting between them. The V gene's germline CDR1 is SEHNR and CDR2 FQNEAQ (reference sequence). The length of the CDR3 is 15 residues. The CDR3 sequence is CASSLAPSVNYEQYF. The CDR3 DNA is TGTGCCAGCAGCTTAGCGCCTAGCGTTAACTACGAGCAGTACTTC.

The chain links TRBV30 to TRBJ1-1; D is perhaps TRBD1 (5 bases). This CDR3 comprises 11 residues. The germline gives CDR1 GTSNPN, CDR2 SVGIG (reference sequence). DNA for the CDR3: TGTGTGAACGGGGCGAGCACTGAAGCTTTCTTT. Translating it yields CVNGASTEAFF.

The chain has TRBV21-1 and TRBJ2-6; the table's D gene call, TRBD2, was not cross checked with the DNA. TRBV21-1 counts as a pseudogene. The CDR3 runs 14 residues. The CDR3 sequence is CASKRGSGANVLTF. The CDR3 DNA is TGTGCCAGCAAGCGGGGCTCTGGGGCCAACGTCCTGACTTTC.

The CDR3 region has the DNA TGTGCCAGCAGTGCCTCGGACCCTGCACTATACAATGAGCAGTTCTTC. Translated: CASSASDPALYNEQFF. This chain joins TRBV28 and TRBJ2-1; D call uncertain. Germline loops: CDR1 MDHEN, CDR2 SYDVKM. The V gene lost 5 bases and the J gene lost 4 bases, with 18 bases spanning the gap. The CDR3 is 16 residues long.

The chain has TRBV4-1 and TRBJ2-1; D could derive from TRBD1 or TRBD2 (5 bases each). V lost 0 bases and J lost 10, with 16 bases in between. The CDR3 runs to 15 residues. Germline-derived CDR1 and CDR2 are MGHRA and YSYEKL. For the CDR3, the DNA is TGCGCCAGCAGCCAAGAAACGGTTCGGGGCCAGGAGCAGTTCTTC. This encodes CASSQETVRGQEQFF.

CDR3 residues: CASSLVVRAEAFF. As DNA, the CDR3 is TGCGCCAGCAGCTTAGTGGTCCGGGCTGAAGCTTTCTTT. The gene calls are TRBV5-1 and TRBJ1-1; D remains unclear. From germline, CDR1 is SGHRS and CDR2 YFSETQ. V was cut by 2 bases and J by 6 bases, with 11 bases left in between. CDR3 size: 13 residues.

CDR3 sequence: CSVWGHRQETQYF. In DNA form, the CDR3 reads TGCAGCGTTTGGGGACATCGGCAGGAGACCCAGTACTTC. J is TRBJ2-5 and V is TRBV29-1; tentatively, D is TRBD1 (6 bases). V was cut by 5 bases and J by 5 bases, with 15 bases left in between. CDR1 is SQVTM and CDR2 is ANQGSEA in the germline V gene. CDR3 length: 13 amino acids.

The count of this clonotype is one. The chain has TRBV27 and TRBJ1-4, with D perhaps matching TRBD1 (6 bases). This CDR3 is built from 15 residues. Trimming shortened V by 5 bases and J by 3 bases, and 13 bases separated the two germline ends. From germline, CDR1 is MNHEY and CDR2 SMNVEV (reference sequence). CDR3 residues: CASSATGSANEKLFF. The CDR3 nucleotides read TGTGCCAGCAGTGCAACAGGGTCAGCTAATGAAAAACTGTTTTTT.

The chain recombines TRBV29-1 with TRBJ2-1; D might be TRBD2 (5 bases). This CDR3 has 12 residues. The V end lost 5 bases, the J end lost 0 bases, and 5 bases lay between the germline ends. CDR1 and CDR2 (germline): SQVTM, ANQGSEA. The CDR3 coding sequence is TGCAGCGTTAGCGGCTCCTACAATGAGCAGTTCTTC. Translated: CSVSGSYNEQFF.